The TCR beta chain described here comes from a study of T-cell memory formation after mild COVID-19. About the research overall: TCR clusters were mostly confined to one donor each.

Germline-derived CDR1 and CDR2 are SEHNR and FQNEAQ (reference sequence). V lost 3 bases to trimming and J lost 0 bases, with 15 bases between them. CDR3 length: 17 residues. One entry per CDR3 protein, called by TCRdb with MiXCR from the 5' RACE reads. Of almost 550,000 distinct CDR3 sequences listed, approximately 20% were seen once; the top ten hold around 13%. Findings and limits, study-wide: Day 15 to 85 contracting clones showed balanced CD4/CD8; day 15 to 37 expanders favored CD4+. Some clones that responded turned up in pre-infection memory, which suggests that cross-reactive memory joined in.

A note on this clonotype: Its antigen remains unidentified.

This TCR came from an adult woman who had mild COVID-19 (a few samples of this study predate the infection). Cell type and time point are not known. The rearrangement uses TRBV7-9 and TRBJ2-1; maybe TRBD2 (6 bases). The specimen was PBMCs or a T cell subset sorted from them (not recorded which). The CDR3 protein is CASSFRVAASSYNEQFF. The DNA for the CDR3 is TGTGCCAGCAGCTTCAGGGTAGCGGCAAGCTCCTACAATGAGCAGTTCTTC.